What follows is one TCR beta chain and its context. Participants were aged about 18 to 100 years from about two dozen US areas. This specimen comes from a study of blood T cell repertoires in COVID-19. Background on the study: Nucleic acid was either cDNA or gDNA, and it came from T cells, B-cell-depleted T cells, or PBMCs.

TCRdb keeps only in-frame clones here, not all; method: immunoSEQ multiplex PCR. The table has approximately 210,000 clones, 80% to 90% seen once. The sequencing input was PBMCs or T cells enriched from blood (not recorded which). This TCR derives from a man aged 25-40 years in a cohort exposed to, infected with or recovered from COVID-19 (not recorded which).

CDR3: CASSMNSITEAFF. The CDR3 coding sequence is TGTGCCAGTAGTATGAACTCCATCACTGAAGCTTTCTTT. This chain uses TRBV19 with TRBJ1-1; D is unresolved. Trimming stripped 3 bases from V and 4 bases from J, with 9 bases between. CDR1 LNHDA and CDR2 SQIVND come from the germline V gene (reference sequence). This CDR3 spans 13 amino acids. The entire variable domain, with the rest obtained from reference TRBV19 and TRBJ1-1, is as follows: DGGITQSPKYLFRKEGQNVTLSCEQNLNHDAMYWYRQDPGQGLRLIYYSQIVNDFQKGDIAEGYSVSREKKESFPLTVTSAQKNPTAFYLCASSMNSITEAFFGQGTRLTVV.